The 27 T cell receptor beta chains below come from one sample, sequenced in a study of blood T cell repertoires in COVID-19. Sequencing used immunoSEQ multiplex PCR; TCRdb keeps in-frame clones, though not all of them. This table has 74,000 or so clones, over 80% appearing once. Source material: peripheral blood. These receptors were taken from a human donor in a cohort sampled during active COVID-19.

This chain uses TRBV5-1 with TRBJ1-1; 10 bases fit TRBD1. CDR3 length equals 15 residues. V shed 2 bases and J 4 bases; nucleotides not matched to a gene: 5. Germline V gene data show CDR1 as SGHRS and CDR2 as YFSETQ. The CDR3 DNA reads TGCGCCAGCAGCTTCCGACAGGGGGCCGGCACTGAAGCTTTCTTT. It codes for CASSFRQGAGTEAFF. Full variable domain (remainder filled in from reference TRBV5-1 and TRBJ1-1): KAGVTQTPRYLIKTRGQQVTLSCSPISGHRSVSWYQQTPGQGLQFLFEYFSETQRNKGNFPGRFSGRQFSNSRSEMNVSTLELGDSALYLCASSFRQGAGTEAFFGQGTRLTVV.

The chain joins TRBV5-6 to TRBJ1-2, with TRBD1 matching 7 bases. With 3 bases clipped from V and 4 bases from J, the junction kept 3 bases outside the gene matches. Germline V gives CDR1 SGHDT, CDR2 YYEEEE. The CDR3 has 13 residues. The CDR3 reads CASSSGQTYGYTF. The CDR3 DNA reads as TGTGCCAGCAGCTCGGGACAGACCTATGGCTACACCTTC. Full variable domain (rest looked up from reference TRBV5-6 and TRBJ1-2): DAGVTQSPTHLIKTRGQQVTLRCSPKSGHDTVSWYQQALGQGPQFIFQYYEEEERQRGNFPDRFSGHQFPNYSSELNVNALLLGDSALYLCASSSGQTYGYTFGSGTRLTVV.

This clone came up once. V is TRBV24-1 and J is TRBJ2-7; D perhaps matches TRBD1 (5 bases). The CDR3 is 12 amino acids. The ends were cut back, 3 bases at V and 4 bases at J, with 6 bases in the middle. CDR1 and CDR2 from the germline V gene are KGHDR and SFDVKD. CDR3 in amino acids: CATSDQGYEQYF. The CDR3 bases are TGTGCCACCAGTGATCAGGGTTACGAGCAGTACTTC.

The rearrangement links TRBV9 to TRBJ2-2; possible D gene TRBD2, 5 bases. Germline CDR1 reads SGDLS; CDR2 reads YYNGEE. The CDR3 is 13 residues long. Trimming removed 0 bases from V and 6 bases from J, with 6 bases in between. CDR3 in amino acids: CASSVGSAGELFF. The CDR3 bases are TGTGCCAGCAGCGTAGGTAGCGCCGGGGAGCTGTTTTTT.

The V call is TRBV7-9, the J call TRBJ2-3, with D uncertain. This CDR3 contains 13 residues. Trimming pared 1 base from V and 3 bases from J, leaving 5 bases between. Germline-derived CDR1 and CDR2 are SEHNR and FQNEAQ (reference sequence). The CDR3 nucleotides are TGTGCCAGCAGCTTAGAGGAGACAGATACGCAGTATTTT. Translation: CASSLEETDTQYF.

This clone was counted a single time. This chain joins TRBV6-5 and TRBJ1-1; D uncertain. The V end was cut by 5 bases, the J end by 5 bases, with 9 bases between. Germline-derived CDR1 and CDR2 are MNHEY and SVGAGI. CDR3 length: 12 amino acids. Here the CDR3 reads CASSHGWTEAFF. The CDR3 DNA follows: TGTGCCAGCAGTCACGGGTGGACTGAAGCTTTCTTT.

V usage is TRBV7-2 and J usage is TRBJ2-2; D is possibly TRBD2 (7 bases). CDR3 length equals 17 residues. V lost 1 base, J lost 5 bases, and 17 bases lay in between. Germline CDR1 SGHTA, CDR2 FQGNSA. The CDR3 loop reads CASSLDPPGGGTGELFF. The CDR3, as DNA: TGTGCCAGCAGCTTAGATCCACCGGGGGGCGGGACCGGGGAGCTGTTTTTT. Based on the CDR3 plus reference TRBV7-2 and TRBJ2-2, the full variable domain is GAGVSQSPSNKVTEKGKDVELRCDPISGHTALYWYRQSLGQGLEFLIYFQGNSAPDKSGLPSDRFSAERTGGSVSTLTIQRTQQEDSAVYLCASSLDPPGGGTGELFFGEGSRLTVL.

The rearrangement joins TRBV28 to TRBJ2-3; 8 bases agree with TRBD2. This CDR3 spans 14 amino acids. Germline trimming cut 7 bases from V and 2 bases from J; bases unmatched to any gene: 5. Per germline, CDR1 MDHEN and CDR2 SYDVKM. The CDR3 DNA sequence: TGTGCCAGCACCCTAGCGGGCACCACAGATACGCAGTATTTT. It codes for CASTLAGTTDTQYF.

The chain recombines TRBV7-2 with TRBJ1-2; a weak D match, TRBD1 (5 bases). CDR3 length equals 15 residues. CDR1 and CDR2 from the germline V gene are SGHTA and FQGNSA. V was clipped by 2 bases and J by 2 bases, with 12 bases between them. This CDR3 reads CASSLSPSGNYGYTF. CDR3 bases: TGTGCCAGCAGCTTATCCCCCTCAGGGAACTATGGCTACACCTTC.

The sample holds one count of this clone. The chain couples TRBV7-8 to TRBJ2-6, with no clear D. Germline CDR1 SGHVS, CDR2 FQNEAQ. The ends were cut back, 3 bases at V and 4 bases at J, with 7 bases in the middle. This CDR3 has 14 residues. CDR3: CASSLGVGANVLTF. The CDR3 DNA is TGTGCCAGCAGCTTGGGCGTGGGGGCCAACGTCCTGACTTTC.

This chain uses TRBV2 with TRBJ2-5, with a possible D match to TRBD2 (6 bases). V was pared by 2 bases and J by 1 base, with 14 bases between. Germline V lookup: CDR1 SNHLY, CDR2 FYNNEI. This CDR3 region has 16 residues. The CDR3 reads CASSEILLGGQETQYF. The CDR3 DNA is TGTGCCAGCAGTGAAATCCTCCTGGGGGGCCAAGAGACCCAGTACTTC.

The chain couples TRBV11-2 to TRBJ2-5; 10 bases map to TRBD2. The CDR3 totals 15 residues. CDR1 is SGHAT, CDR2 FQNNGV, per germline. V gave up 2 bases and J gave up 5 bases; unmatched junction bases: 5. The CDR3 DNA sequence: TGTGCCAGCAGCTTATCGGGACTAGCGACGGAGACCCAGTACTTC. Translation gives CASSLSGLATETQYF. Full variable domain (missing parts from reference TRBV11-2 and TRBJ2-5): EAGVAQSPRYKIIEKRQSVAFWCNPISGHATLYWYQQILGQGPKLLIQFQNNGVVDDSQLPKDRFSAERLKGVDSTLKIQPAKLEDSAVYLCASSLSGLATETQYFGPGTRLLVL.

This chain joins TRBV6-1 and TRBJ1-5; 9 bases are shared with TRBD1. CDR3 length: 15 amino acids. V shed 1 base, J shed 6 bases, and the junction held 4 bases outside the gene matches. CDR1 is MNHNS and CDR2 is SASEGT in the germline V gene. In DNA, the CDR3 is TGTGCCAGCAGTGAAGTACAGGGGGCCTCTCAGCCCCAGCATTTT. Translated, it gives CASSEVQGASQPQHF.

This sequence joins TRBV27 and TRBJ2-1; 7 bases agree with TRBD2. J was trimmed by 3 bases and V by 2 bases; bases with no gene match: 4. Per the germline V gene, CDR1 is MNHEY and CDR2 is SMNVEV (reference sequence). The CDR3 extends over 15 amino acids. The CDR3 sequence: CASSLSASGYNEQFF. The CDR3 DNA sequence: TGTGCCAGCAGTTTAAGCGCTAGCGGCTACAATGAGCAGTTCTTC.

The CDR3 spells CASSDSVSNQPQHF. The CDR3 DNA reads TGTGCCAGCAGCGATAGTGTGAGCAATCAGCCCCAGCATTTT. This chain links TRBV28 with TRBJ1-5, with D hard to call. There are 14 residues in the CDR3. V lost 6 bases and J lost 1, with 10 bases in between. The germline gives CDR1 MDHEN, CDR2 SYDVKM.

The rearrangement links TRBV3-1 (or the pseudogene TRBV3-2) to TRBJ1-5, with D possibly being TRBD1 (5 bases). With 6 bases removed from V and 0 bases from J, the gap between germline ends came to 15 bases. Looked up from germline, CDR1 is LGHDT and CDR2 is YNNKEL (reference sequence). There are 16 residues in the CDR3. The CDR3 DNA sequence: TGTGCCAGCAGTCGTGGCGACAGCTATAGCAATCAGCCCCAGCATTTT. This translates into CASSRGDSYSNQPQHF.

The chain links TRBV19 to TRBJ1-3, with 7 bases matching TRBD1. The germline CDR1 and CDR2 sequences are LNHDA and SQIVND (reference sequence). The ends lost 8 bases at V and 0 bases at J; junction bases unmatched: 10. This CDR3 has 16 amino acids. The CDR3: CASGPPGTDSGNTIYF. CDR3 nucleotide sequence: TGTGCCAGTGGACCCCCGGGGACAGACTCTGGAAACACCATATATTTT.

J is TRBJ2-3 and V is TRBV4-1, with 12 positions matching TRBD2. Germline CDR1 and CDR2: MGHRA and YSYEKL. Trimming cost V 4 bases and J 1 base; bases outside gene matches: 6. The CDR3 contains 17 residues. CDR3 sequence: CASSRLAGDSGTDTQYF. The CDR3 coding sequence is TGCGCCAGCAGCCGACTAGCGGGAGATTCTGGCACAGATACGCAGTATTTT.

The chain links TRBV7-8 to TRBJ1-1, with a tentative D call TRBD1 (5 bases). This CDR3 has 18 amino acids. The ends were cut back, 1 base at V and 2 bases at J, with 20 bases in the middle. Per the germline V gene, CDR1 is SGHVS and CDR2 is FQNEAQ. The CDR3 bases are TGTGCCAGCAGCTTAGTAGTCCCTGACAGACCACTCAACACTGAAGCTTTCTTT. This codes for CASSLVVPDRPLNTEAFF.

The gene calls are TRBV30 and TRBJ1-1; 7 nucleotides align to TRBD1. This CDR3 is built from 13 residues. Looked up from germline, CDR1 is GTSNPN and CDR2 is SVGIG (reference sequence). V lost 5 bases to trimming and J lost 3 bases; unmatched junction nucleotides: 6. The CDR3 DNA follows: TGTGCCTGGCGAACACAGGGGTACACTGAAGCTTTCTTT. Amino acids: CAWRTQGYTEAFF.

This clone has more than one count but fewer than ten. The V and J genes are TRBV5-6 and TRBJ1-1; D call uncertain. The CDR3 has 14 residues. In germline, CDR1 is SGHDT, CDR2 YYEEEE. V was trimmed by 3 bases and J by 1 base, leaving 10 bases between them. Here the CDR3 reads CASSSPRENTEAFF. The CDR3 DNA reads as TGTGCCAGCAGCTCACCACGGGAGAACACTGAAGCTTTCTTT.

The chain employs TRBV4-2 and TRBJ2-7; a weak D match, TRBD2 (6 bases). The V and J ends lost 4 bases and 6 bases respectively, with 7 bases between them. The CDR3 runs to 11 residues. Germline lookup yields CDR1 LGHNA and CDR2 YNFKEQ. The CDR3 DNA reads TGTGCCAGCAGCCTCGGGGGCGAGCAGTACTTC. As protein: CASSLGGEQYF.

The gene calls are TRBV5-1 and TRBJ1-2, with 11 bases that match TRBD1. The germline V gene encodes CDR1 SGHRS and CDR2 YFSETQ. CDR3 size: 13 residues. V dropped 4 bases and J dropped 6; count of bases not matched to a gene: 2. The CDR3 coding sequence is TGCGCCAGCAGCGTGGGACAGGGGGATGGCTACACCTTC. The encoded protein is CASSVGQGDGYTF.

This chain links TRBV6-5 with TRBJ2-1; D is uncertain. This CDR3 is 15 amino acids long. Trimming removed 1 base at V and 0 bases at J, with 7 bases between. Germline V CDR1 and CDR2: MNHEY, SVGAGI. The CDR3 region is CASSYFKSSYNEQFF. CDR3 sequence (DNA): TGTGCCAGCAGTTACTTCAAGAGCTCCTACAATGAGCAGTTCTTC.

This rearrangement joins TRBV7-9 to TRBJ2-1; a weak D match, TRBD2 (5 bases). V dropped 6 bases and J dropped 4 bases, with 7 bases sitting between them. The CDR3 contains 12 residues. CDR1 and CDR2 (germline): SEHNR, FQNEAQ (reference sequence). In DNA, the CDR3 is TGTGCCAGCAGGAGGGCTTACAATGAGCAGTTCTTC. As protein: CASRRAYNEQFF.

This chain uses TRBV10-3 with TRBJ1-1; D gene unclear. The CDR3 is made up of 19 amino acids. The germline V and J ends were trimmed by 6 bases and 0 bases, with 26 bases remaining between them. Germline values: CDR1 ENHRY, CDR2 SYGVKD. CDR3 DNA sequence: TGTGCCATCAGCTCTGAGAAACGAATGGGCCCGTTCATGAACACTGAAGCTTTCTTT. Residues: CAISSEKRMGPFMNTEAFF.

The chain couples TRBV6-5 to TRBJ1-5; D is perhaps TRBD1 (5 bases). Trimming took off 6 bases at V and 0 bases at J, with 12 bases between the two ends. CDR1 MNHEY and CDR2 SVGAGI come from the germline V gene. The CDR3 extends over 15 amino acids. CDR3 in amino acids: CASSLGGNSNQPQHF. For the CDR3, the DNA is TGTGCCAGCAGCCTTGGGGGGAATAGCAATCAGCCCCAGCATTTT.